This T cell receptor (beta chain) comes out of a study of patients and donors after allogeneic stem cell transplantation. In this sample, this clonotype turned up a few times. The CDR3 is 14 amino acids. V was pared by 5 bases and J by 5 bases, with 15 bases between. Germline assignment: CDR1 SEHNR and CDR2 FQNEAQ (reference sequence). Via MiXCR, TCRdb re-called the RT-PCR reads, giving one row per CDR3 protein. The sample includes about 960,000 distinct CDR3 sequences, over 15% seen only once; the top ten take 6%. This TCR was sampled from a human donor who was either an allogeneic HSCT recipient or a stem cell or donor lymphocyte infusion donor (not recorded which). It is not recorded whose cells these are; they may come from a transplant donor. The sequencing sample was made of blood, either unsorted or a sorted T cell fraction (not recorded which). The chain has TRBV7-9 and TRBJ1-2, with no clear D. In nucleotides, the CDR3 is TGTGCCAGCAGCGCGACTACTACCCCTTATGGCTACACCTTC. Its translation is CASSATTTPYGYTF.